This entry lists 13 T cell receptor beta chains sequenced from one sample in a study of identical twins. TCRdb passed the 5' RACE reads through MiXCR, listing each CDR3 protein once. The profile covers approximately 680,000 distinct CDR3 sequences, with just over 7% appearing a single time and approximately 1.5% taken by the ten largest. This sample was shared with a second study, whose subject was yellow fever vaccine responses in identical twins.

Input material: PBMCs. The receptors derive from a woman aged 18 to 35 in good health.

This clonotype was seen more than once but under ten times. The rearrangement joins TRBV6-1 to TRBJ1-4; TRBD1 matches at 9 bases. In germline, CDR1 is MNHNS, CDR2 SASEGT. The CDR3 is made up of 15 amino acids. V gave up 6 bases and J gave up 5 bases; unmatched junction bases: 7. Here the CDR3 reads CASRAPGTGNEKLFF. CDR3 nucleotide sequence: TGTGCCAGCAGAGCCCCGGGGACAGGGAATGAAAAACTGTTTTTT.

In this sample, this clonotype turned up a few times. The V gene is TRBV10-3, the J gene TRBJ1-4; D uncertain. Germline V lookup: CDR1 ENHRY, CDR2 SYGVKD. This CDR3 has 13 amino acids. Trimming stripped 10 bases from V and 4 bases from J, with 13 bases between. DNA of the CDR3: TGTGCCACCCAGACGGTGCTTAATGAAAAACTGTTTTTT. It translates to CATQTVLNEKLFF.

There are many counts of this clonotype. The chain combines TRBV28 with TRBJ1-1; 8 bases are a match to TRBD1. Germline V CDR1 and CDR2: MDHEN, SYDVKM. After removal of 6 bases from V and 0 bases from J, the junction contained 6 bases not matched to a gene. This CDR3 is 15 amino acids long. CDR3 region: CASRPGQALNTEAFF. For the CDR3, the DNA is TGTGCCAGCAGGCCGGGACAGGCTTTGAACACTGAAGCTTTCTTT.

In its sample, this clonotype was seen a few times. The chain is built from TRBV5-1 and TRBJ1-1; perhaps TRBD1 as D (6 bases). CDR3 size: 14 residues. Germline V gene lookup returns CDR1 SGHRS and CDR2 YFSETQ. Trimming cost V 1 base and J 3 bases, with 10 bases left between them. As DNA, the CDR3 is TGCGCCAGCAGCTTGTGGGGGGCGGACACTGAAGCTTTCTTT. This encodes CASSLWGADTEAFF.

The chain joins TRBV5-1 to TRBJ2-4; 13 nucleotides match TRBD2. The CDR3 has 18 residues. With 3 bases clipped from V and 0 bases from J, the junction kept 6 bases outside the gene matches. In germline, CDR1 is SGHRS, CDR2 YFSETQ. In DNA form, the CDR3 reads TGCGCCAGCAGCTCCGGGACTAGCGGGAACCTAGCCAAAAACATTCAGTACTTC. Translated, it gives CASSSGTSGNLAKNIQYF.

The chain combines TRBV7-8 with TRBJ2-1; D is possibly TRBD1 (5 bases). CDR1 and CDR2 (germline): SGHVS, FQNEAQ. Trimming stripped 1 base from V and 5 bases from J, with 9 bases between. This CDR3 has 14 amino acids. The CDR3 sequence is CASSLGGRHNEQFF. DNA of the CDR3: TGTGCCAGCAGCTTAGGGGGCCGACACAATGAGCAGTTCTTC.

Only a few counts were recorded for this clonotype. The genes are TRBV7-2 and TRBJ1-1; the match to TRBD1 covers 7 bases. From germline, CDR1 is SGHTA and CDR2 FQGNSA. Unmatched junction bases numbered 7, after V lost 2 bases and J lost 4 bases. This CDR3 is built from 15 residues. This CDR3 is CASSLRTGGLTEAFF. CDR3 bases: TGTGCCAGCAGCTTAAGGACAGGAGGGCTCACTGAAGCTTTCTTT.

This clonotype has a handful of counts. V is TRBV11-1 and J is TRBJ2-5; 7 nucleotides match TRBD1. The J segment lost 0 bases and the V segment lost 3 bases, leaving 13 bases of the junction unmatched. From germline, CDR1 is SGHAT and CDR2 FQDESV (reference sequence). The CDR3 extends over 18 amino acids. CDR3 protein: CASSFGTAHDLYQETQYF. The DNA of the CDR3 is TGTGCCAGCAGCTTCGGGACAGCCCACGACTTGTACCAAGAGACCCAGTACTTC.

This clonotype was found a few times. This chain links TRBV9 with TRBJ2-5, with 10 bases lining up with TRBD2. The CDR3 sequence is 16 residues long. The ends lost 0 bases at V and 1 base at J; junction bases unmatched: 3. Germline values: CDR1 SGDLS, CDR2 YYNGEE. The CDR3 nucleotides are TGTGCCAGCAGCGTAGGGACTAGCGGAATCCAAGAGACCCAGTACTTC. Its protein product is CASSVGTSGIQETQYF.

This chain uses TRBV20-1 with TRBJ2-3; TRBD1 aligns across 9 bases. Germline CDR1 DFQATT, CDR2 SNEGSKA (reference sequence). The CDR3 has 15 amino acids. J lost 7 bases, V lost 6 bases, and 14 bases had no gene match. This chain's CDR3 is CSASPDRGFHNTQYF. The CDR3 DNA reads TGCAGTGCCTCCCCCGACAGGGGGTTCCACAATACGCAGTATTTT.

This rearrangement joins TRBV6-1 to TRBJ2-3; D could derive from TRBD1 or TRBD2 (5 bases each). This CDR3 region has 15 residues. Trimming took off 8 bases at V and 0 bases at J, with 15 bases between the two ends. CDR1 MNHNS and CDR2 SASEGT come from the germline V gene. DNA for the CDR3: TGTGCCAGCGGGGCCGAGGGGCTCAGCACAGATACGCAGTATTTT. Amino acid sequence: CASGAEGLSTDTQYF.

This clonotype was found many times. The rearrangement joins TRBV4-1 to TRBJ2-2; 12 bases agree with TRBD2. V dropped 4 bases and J dropped 4; count of bases not matched to a gene: 4. CDR1 is MGHRA and CDR2 is YSYEKL in the germline V gene. This CDR3 comprises 16 residues. The CDR3: CASSRGLAGITGELFF. As DNA, the CDR3 is TGCGCCAGCAGCCGCGGACTAGCGGGGATCACCGGGGAGCTGTTTTTT.

This clonotype was seen a handful of times. The J gene is TRBJ2-1, the V gene TRBV4-1; possibly TRBD2 for D (6 bases). V lost 0 bases to trimming and J lost 0 bases, with 9 bases between them. This CDR3 has 16 residues. The V gene's germline CDR1 is MGHRA and CDR2 YSYEKL. Written as DNA, the CDR3 is TGCGCCAGCAGCCAAGATAGCGGAAACTCCTACAATGAGCAGTTCTTC. Residues: CASSQDSGNSYNEQFF.